Below, 26 T cell receptor beta chains from the same sample are listed, as sequenced in a study of T cell repertoires in ileal Crohn's disease (dated by TCRdb to between 2019 and 2020). Library preparation employed the immunoSEQ multiplex PCR assay. The clones in this table, taken by TCRdb from immuneACCESS, are in-frame only. Not every clone is retained; where verified, under half of the shortfall comes from an unresolved V gene, and the cause of the rest is unknown. In all, the sample holds approximately 3,500 clones, and about nine tenths of those were seen once. The leading ten clones occupy less than 5.5% of the sample. Sequencing input: ileal tissue. The receptors come from an adult with Crohn's disease.

The rearrangement uses TRBV6-1 and TRBJ2-7; possibly TRBD1 for D (6 bases). The V gene's germline CDR1 is MNHNS and CDR2 SASEGT. CDR3 size: 14 residues. This chain's CDR3 is CASSGEVPGGPLLV. The DNA of the CDR3 is TGTGCCAGCAGTGGAGAGGTCCCTGGGGGCCCGCTGCTTGTC.

The chain combines TRBV6-5 with TRBJ2-3; D not certain. In germline, CDR1 is MNHEY, CDR2 SVGAGI. V dropped 2 bases and J dropped 2 bases, with 11 bases sitting between them. The CDR3 runs to 15 residues. The DNA of the CDR3 is TGTGCCAGCAGTTACGGGTCGCAGGACACAGATACGCAGTATTTT. Translated: CASSYGSQDTDTQYF.

The rearrangement links TRBV18 to TRBJ2-3, with D perhaps being TRBD1 or TRBD2 (5 bases each). V was clipped by 3 bases and J by 2 bases, with 9 bases between them. Germline-derived CDR1 and CDR2 are KGHSH and LQKENI. The CDR3 extends over 14 amino acids. CDR3 bases: TGTGCCAGCTCACCGGGGACCTACACAGATACGCAGTATTTT. It is translated as CASSPGTYTDTQYF.

The chain couples TRBV6-1 to TRBJ2-7, with 8 bases fitting TRBD2. Germline V gene data show CDR1 as MNHNS and CDR2 as SASEGT. The CDR3 extends over 15 amino acids. Unmatched junction bases numbered 7, after V lost 6 bases and J lost 0 bases. In DNA form, the CDR3 reads TGTGCCAGCAGACTAGCGGATAGGAGCTCCTACGAGCAGTACTTC. This sequence encodes CASRLADRSSYEQYF.

The sample holds one count of this clone. The gene calls are TRBV28 and TRBJ2-7; tentative D call: TRBD1 (6 bases). The CDR3 runs 15 residues. Germline CDR1 is MDHEN and CDR2 is SYDVKM. V was pared by 4 bases and J by 6 bases, with 19 bases between. This CDR3 reads CASSSPGRGLFEQYF. For the CDR3, the DNA is TGTGCCAGCAGTTCCCCCGGCAGGGGTCTTTTCGAGCAGTACTTC.

The CDR3 loop reads CAITPGQQSSGTEAFF. CDR3 sequence (DNA): TGTGCCATCACCCCCGGACAGCAATCATCGGGCACTGAAGCTTTCTTT. V gene TRBV10-3 combines with J gene TRBJ1-1; maybe TRBD1 (6 bases). CDR1 and CDR2 (germline): ENHRY, SYGVKD. The CDR3 length is 16 residues. V was pared by 7 bases and J by 4 bases, with 22 bases between.

As to this clone: The junction and the germline gene differ at one end; a read error may be behind it. The CDR3: CASSLAGTGPYEQYF. For the CDR3, the DNA is TGCGCCAGCAGTTTGGCCGGGACAGGGCCCTACGAGCAGTACTTC. This chain joins TRBV5-1 and TRBJ2-7, with 9 bases lining up with TRBD1. From germline, CDR1 is SGHRS and CDR2 YFSETQ. The CDR3 runs to 15 residues. Variable domain in full (rest from reference TRBV5-1 and TRBJ2-7): KAGVTQTPRYLIKTRGQQVTLSCSPISGHRSVSWYQQTPGQGLQFLFEYFSETQRNKGNFPGRFSGRQFSNSRSEMNVSTLELGDSALYLCASSLAGTGPYEQYFGPGTRLTVT.

In its sample, this clone was seen a few times. The rearrangement uses TRBV10-2 and TRBJ1-2, with 7 nucleotides matching TRBD1. V was pared by 6 bases and J by 2 bases, with 6 bases of the junction left unmatched. The CDR3 consists of 14 residues. CDR1 and CDR2 from the germline V gene are WSHSY and SAAADI. For the CDR3, the DNA is TGCGCCAGCAGCGAGGACAGGTCCAACTATGGCTACACCTTC. Translated: CASSEDRSNYGYTF.

The J gene is TRBJ2-1, the V gene TRBV11-3; perhaps TRBD2 as D (5 bases). The V end lost 0 bases, the J end lost 7 bases, and 13 bases lay between the germline ends. The CDR3 totals 15 residues. Germline assignment: CDR1 SGHNT and CDR2 YENEEA. This CDR3 reads CASSLDRGLNNEQFF. In DNA form, the CDR3 reads TGTGCCAGCAGCTTAGATCGCGGGCTGAATAATGAGCAGTTCTTC.

The rearrangement uses TRBV14 and TRBJ1-4; weak D call: TRBD1 (5 bases). The CDR3 runs to 12 residues. With 10 bases removed from V and 13 bases from J, the gap between germline ends came to 19 bases. CDR1 and CDR2 from the germline V gene are SGHDN and FVKESK. CDR3 sequence reads: CATSGAMVGLFF. The CDR3 nucleotides are TGTGCCACCTCCGGGGCGATGGTTGGACTGTTTTTT.

The J gene is TRBJ2-2, the V gene TRBV18; a possible D gene is TRBD2 (5 bases). The length of the CDR3 is 12 residues. Germline-derived CDR1 and CDR2 are KGHSH and LQKENI. The V end was cut by 3 bases, the J end by 7 bases, with 6 bases between. The CDR3 DNA is TGTGCCAGCTCACCCGGGATCGGGGAGCTGTTTTTT. It is translated as CASSPGIGELFF.

The rearrangement uses TRBV11-2 and TRBJ1-5; D gene unclear. Trimming left V 2 bases short and J 0 bases short, with 5 bases between. The CDR3 sequence is 14 residues long. Germline loops: CDR1 SGHAT, CDR2 FQNNGV. The chain's CDR3 is CASSLTGSNQPQHF. In DNA form, the CDR3 reads TGTGCCAGCAGCTTAACCGGTAGCAATCAGCCCCAGCATTTT.

The CDR3: CASSPRTATYGYTF. CDR3 in DNA: TGTGCCAGCAGCCCCAGGACGGCGACCTATGGCTACACCTTC. The chain recombines TRBV7-8 with TRBJ1-2; D ambiguous. The length of the CDR3 is 14 residues. Trimming took 5 bases from V and 4 from J, leaving 14 bases between them. Germline CDR1 reads SGHVS; CDR2 reads FQNEAQ.

This clone occurred a few times. The junction departs from germline at one end; a sequencing error may be responsible. This chain uses TRBV7-7 with TRBJ1-1, with D unclear. Germline loops: CDR1 SSHAT, CDR2 FNYEAQ (reference sequence). The CDR3 is 13 amino acids. The chain's CDR3 is CASSLEAETEAFF. In DNA form, the CDR3 reads TGTGCTAGCAGCTTAGAGGCAGAGACTGAAGCTTTCTTT.

The rearrangement links TRBV10-2 to TRBJ2-5, with D possibly TRBD1 on 6 matching bases. The CDR3 consists of 14 residues. V was pared by 0 bases and J by 3 bases, with 8 bases between. CDR1 WSHSY and CDR2 SAAADI come from the germline V gene. The CDR3 bases are TGCGCCAGCAGTGAGTCGAACAGGGAAGAGACCCAGTACTTC. Residues: CASSESNREETQYF.

The J gene is TRBJ2-1, the V gene TRBV11-2; TRBD1 agrees at 9 bases. Germline V CDR1 and CDR2: SGHAT, FQNNGV. The CDR3 runs 15 residues. J gave up 3 bases and V 4 bases, and 4 bases lay outside the gene matches. The CDR3 loop is CASSSGTGNYNEQFF. The DNA for the CDR3 is TGTGCCAGCAGCTCCGGGACAGGGAACTACAATGAGCAGTTCTTC.

The chain uses TRBV4-1 and TRBJ1-1, with a weak D call TRBD1 (5 bases). The germline gives CDR1 MGHRA, CDR2 YSYEKL. The CDR3 consists of 16 residues. V was cut by 3 bases and J by 0 bases, with 14 bases left in between. The CDR3 loop reads CASSQGDGRLNTEAFF. CDR3 bases: TGCGCCAGCAGCCAGGGGGATGGACGGCTGAACACTGAAGCTTTCTTT.

The chain uses TRBV20-1 and TRBJ1-2; a possible D gene is TRBD1 (5 bases). From germline, CDR1 is DFQATT and CDR2 SNEGSKA (reference sequence). CDR3 size: 11 residues. Here the CDR3 DNA reads TGCAGCCCGGGGGAAGGCTATGGCTACACCTTC. This sequence encodes CSPGEGYGYTF.

The V gene is TRBV4-1, the J gene TRBJ2-3, with D possibly TRBD2 on 5 matching bases. Germline values: CDR1 MGHRA, CDR2 YSYEKL. This CDR3 comprises 16 residues. Trimming took 4 bases from V and 2 from J, leaving 16 bases between them. In nucleotides, the CDR3 is TGCGCCAGCAGCCGGATAAGAAGCGGTTACACAGATACGCAGTATTTT. This sequence encodes CASSRIRSGYTDTQYF.

V is TRBV11-1 and J is TRBJ2-5; 9 nucleotides align to TRBD1. From germline, CDR1 is SGHAT and CDR2 FQDESV (reference sequence). The junction had 2 bases not matched to a gene; V was cut back by 5 bases and J by 4 bases. The CDR3 has 13 residues. The CDR3 DNA reads TGTGCCAGCAGCCGGGGACAGGGAGAGACCCAGTACTTC. It encodes CASSRGQGETQYF.

The rearrangement links TRBV29-1 to TRBJ2-6, with D maybe TRBD1 (5 bases). The CDR3 is 15 residues long. Trimming took off 4 bases at V and 4 bases at J, with 14 bases between the two ends. CDR1 is SQVTM, CDR2 ANQGSEA, per germline. The CDR3: CSVVGAFDGANVLTF. The CDR3 bases are TGCAGCGTTGTTGGGGCATTCGACGGGGCCAACGTCCTGACTTTC.

This rearrangement joins TRBV5-4 to TRBJ2-7, with D maybe TRBD1 (5 bases). CDR1 is SGHNT and CDR2 is YYREEE in the germline V gene (reference sequence). The V gene lost 9 bases and the J gene lost 3 bases, with 16 bases spanning the gap. The CDR3 is 13 amino acids. The CDR3 DNA is TGTGCCAACAGAAGGACAAGGAACTACGAGCAGTACTTC. This codes for CANRRTRNYEQYF.

J is TRBJ2-7 and V is TRBV18, with 9 positions matching TRBD1. Unmatched junction bases numbered 8, after V lost 1 base and J lost 7 bases. The CDR3 consists of 15 residues. The germline V gene encodes CDR1 KGHSH and CDR2 LQKENI. The CDR3 is CASSPLGTGFIEQYF. The DNA of the CDR3 is TGTGCCAGCTCACCACTGGGGACAGGGTTTATTGAGCAGTACTTC. Supplemented by reference TRBV18 and TRBJ2-7, the full variable domain reads NAGVMQNPRHLVRRRGQEARLRCSPMKGHSHVYWYRQLPEEGLKFMVYLQKENIIDESGMPKERFSAEFPKEGPSILRIQQVVRGDSAAYFCASSPLGTGFIEQYFGPGTRLTVT.

The rearrangement uses TRBV11-2 and TRBJ2-1, with D perhaps TRBD1 or TRBD2 (5 bases each). The germline V and J ends were trimmed by 5 bases and 5 bases, with 16 bases remaining between them. This CDR3 has 15 amino acids. CDR1 is SGHAT, CDR2 FQNNGV, per germline. Here the CDR3 reads CASSGRDQSNNEQFF. As DNA, the CDR3 is TGTGCCAGCAGCGGCCGGGACCAATCTAACAATGAGCAGTTCTTC.

The chain combines TRBV5-1 with TRBJ1-1, with a weak D call TRBD1 (6 bases). Trimming took off 4 bases at V and 8 bases at J, with 15 bases between the two ends. Germline V gene lookup returns CDR1 SGHRS and CDR2 YFSETQ. This CDR3 spans 13 amino acids. The CDR3 nucleotides are TGCGCCAGCAGCCCCCGGGCCGGACAGGAAGCTTTCTTT. This sequence encodes CASSPRAGQEAFF. Full variable domain (outside the CDR3, taken from reference TRBV5-1 and TRBJ1-1): KAGVTQTPRYLIKTRGQQVTLSCSPISGHRSVSWYQQTPGQGLQFLFEYFSETQRNKGNFPGRFSGRQFSNSRSEMNVSTLELGDSALYLCASSPRAGQEAFFGQGTRLTVV.

The rearrangement uses TRBV6-4 and TRBJ2-1; D is undetermined. The V gene's germline CDR1 is MRHNA and CDR2 SNTAGT. There are 9 residues in the CDR3. This chain's CDR3 is CGSYNEQFF. The DNA for the CDR3 is TGTGGCTCCTACAATGAGCAGTTCTTC.